The entry below describes one TCR beta chain. The PCR used 60 V beta and 13 J beta primers. Libraries were prepared by immunoSEQ multiplex PCR; TCRdb keeps only in-frame clonotypes and omits some of them. Of about 90,000 clones in the sample, over 75% were seen once. These data come from a study of glioma-infiltrating T cells after dendritic cell vaccination. Study in general: Dendritic cell vaccine was injected intradermally three times, biweekly.

CDR1 is MNHNS and CDR2 is SASEGT in the germline V gene. V was trimmed by 7 bases and J by 3 bases, leaving 16 bases between them. The CDR3 is made up of 14 amino acids. This rearrangement joins TRBV6-1 to TRBJ2-7; tentatively, D is TRBD1 (6 bases). This sample comprised blood, obtained before dendritic cell vaccination. The TCR originated in a human donor with glioblastoma. The DNA of the CDR3 is TGTGCCAGCACAACTGGGCTACAGGGCTACGAGCAGTACTTC. It is translated as CASTTGLQGYEQYF.